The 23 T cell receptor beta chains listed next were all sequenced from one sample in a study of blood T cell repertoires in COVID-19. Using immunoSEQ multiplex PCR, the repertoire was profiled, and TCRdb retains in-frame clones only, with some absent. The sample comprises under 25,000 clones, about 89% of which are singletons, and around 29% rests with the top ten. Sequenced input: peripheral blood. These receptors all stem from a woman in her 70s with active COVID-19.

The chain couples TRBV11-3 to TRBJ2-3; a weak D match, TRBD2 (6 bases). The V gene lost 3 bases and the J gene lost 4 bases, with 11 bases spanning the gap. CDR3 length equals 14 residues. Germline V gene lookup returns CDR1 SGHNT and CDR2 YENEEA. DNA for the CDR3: TGTGCCAGCAGCTTTGGCGGGGTCTCAGATACGCAGTATTTT. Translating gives CASSFGGVSDTQYF.

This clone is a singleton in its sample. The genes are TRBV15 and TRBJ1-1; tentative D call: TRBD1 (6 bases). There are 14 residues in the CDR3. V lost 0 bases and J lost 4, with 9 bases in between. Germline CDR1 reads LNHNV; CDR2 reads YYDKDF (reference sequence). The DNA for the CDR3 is TGTGCCACCAGCAGAGACAGGGGCGGCACTGAAGCTTTCTTT. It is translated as CATSRDRGGTEAFF.

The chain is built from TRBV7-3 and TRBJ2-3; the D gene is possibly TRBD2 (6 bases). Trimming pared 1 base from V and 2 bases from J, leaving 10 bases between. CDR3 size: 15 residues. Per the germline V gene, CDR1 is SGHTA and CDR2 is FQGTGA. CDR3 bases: TGTGCCAGCAGCTTAAATGGGGGGAACACAGATACGCAGTATTTT. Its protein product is CASSLNGGNTDTQYF.

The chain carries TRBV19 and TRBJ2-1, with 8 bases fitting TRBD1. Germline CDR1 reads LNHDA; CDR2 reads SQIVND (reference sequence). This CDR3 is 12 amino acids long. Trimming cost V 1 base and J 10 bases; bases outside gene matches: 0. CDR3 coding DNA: TGTGCCAGTAGTATAGGGACAGGGGAGCAGTTCTTC. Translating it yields CASSIGTGEQFF.

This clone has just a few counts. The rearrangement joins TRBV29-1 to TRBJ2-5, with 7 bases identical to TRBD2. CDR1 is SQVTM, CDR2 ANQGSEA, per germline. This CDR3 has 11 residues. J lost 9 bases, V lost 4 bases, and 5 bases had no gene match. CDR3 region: CSVGTREAQYF. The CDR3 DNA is TGCAGCGTTGGGACCCGGGAGGCCCAGTACTTC. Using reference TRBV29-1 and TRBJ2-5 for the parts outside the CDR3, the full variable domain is SAVISQKPSRDICQRGTSLTIQCQVDSQVTMMFWYRQQPGQSLTLIATANQGSEATYESGFVIDKFPISRPNLTFSTLTVSNMSPEDSSIYLCSVGTREAQYFGPGTRLLVL.

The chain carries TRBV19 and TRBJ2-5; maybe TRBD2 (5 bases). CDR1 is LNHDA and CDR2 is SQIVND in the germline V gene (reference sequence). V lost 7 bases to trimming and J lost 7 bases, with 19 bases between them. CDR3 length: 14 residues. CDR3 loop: CASTPAPDTRTQYF. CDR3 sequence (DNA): TGTGCCAGTACTCCGGCCCCCGATACTAGGACCCAGTACTTC.

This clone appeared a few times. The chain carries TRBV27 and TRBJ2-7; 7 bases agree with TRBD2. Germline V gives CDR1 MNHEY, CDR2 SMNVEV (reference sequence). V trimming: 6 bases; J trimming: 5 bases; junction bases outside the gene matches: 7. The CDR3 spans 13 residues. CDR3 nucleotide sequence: TGTGCCAGCAGCCTACTAGCGAACCACGAGCAGTACTTC. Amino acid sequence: CASSLLANHEQYF.

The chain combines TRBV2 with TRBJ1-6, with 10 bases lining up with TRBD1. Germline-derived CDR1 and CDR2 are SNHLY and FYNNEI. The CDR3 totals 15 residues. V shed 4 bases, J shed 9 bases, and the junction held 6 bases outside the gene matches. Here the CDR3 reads CASSVGTGEVSPLHF. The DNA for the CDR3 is TGTGCCAGCAGTGTAGGGACAGGGGAGGTTTCACCCCTCCACTTT.

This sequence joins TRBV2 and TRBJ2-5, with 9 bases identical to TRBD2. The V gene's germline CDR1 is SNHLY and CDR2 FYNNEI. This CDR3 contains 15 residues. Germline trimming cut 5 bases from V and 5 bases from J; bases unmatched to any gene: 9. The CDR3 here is CASSQSGGPVETQYF. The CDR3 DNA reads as TGTGCCAGCAGTCAGAGCGGGGGGCCGGTGGAGACCCAGTACTTC.

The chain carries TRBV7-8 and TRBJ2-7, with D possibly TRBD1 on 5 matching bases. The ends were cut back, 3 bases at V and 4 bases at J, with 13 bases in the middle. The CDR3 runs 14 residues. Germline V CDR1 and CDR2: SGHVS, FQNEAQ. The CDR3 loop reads CASSFDPGNYEQYF. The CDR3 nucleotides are TGTGCCAGCAGCTTTGATCCAGGGAATTACGAGCAGTACTTC. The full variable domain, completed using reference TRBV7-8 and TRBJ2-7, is GAGVSQSPRYKVAKRGQDVALRCDPISGHVSLFWYQQALGQGPEFLTYFQNEAQLDKSGLPSDRFFAERPEGSVSTLKIQRTQQEDSAVYLCASSFDPGNYEQYFGPGTRLTVT.

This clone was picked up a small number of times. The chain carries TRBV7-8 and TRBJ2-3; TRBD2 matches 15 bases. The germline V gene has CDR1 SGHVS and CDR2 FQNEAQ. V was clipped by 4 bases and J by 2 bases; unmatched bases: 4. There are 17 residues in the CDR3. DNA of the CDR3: TGTGCCAGCAGCTCCGGACTAGCGGGGGGGAACACAGATACGCAGTATTTT. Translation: CASSSGLAGGNTDTQYF.

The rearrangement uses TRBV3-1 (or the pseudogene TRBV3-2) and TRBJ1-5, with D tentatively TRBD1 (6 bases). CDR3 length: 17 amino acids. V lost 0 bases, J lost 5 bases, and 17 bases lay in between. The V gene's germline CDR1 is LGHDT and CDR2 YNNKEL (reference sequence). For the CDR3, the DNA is TGTGCCAGCAGCCAAGATTTAGTTCCGGCAGGGGATCAGCCCCAGCATTTT. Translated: CASSQDLVPAGDQPQHF.

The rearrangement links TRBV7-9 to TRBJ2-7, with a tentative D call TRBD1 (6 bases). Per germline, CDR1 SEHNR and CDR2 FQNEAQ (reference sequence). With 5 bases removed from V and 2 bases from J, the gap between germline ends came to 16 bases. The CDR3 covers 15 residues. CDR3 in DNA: TGTGCCAGCAGCCCGAGGGCAGGGGACCCCTACGAGCAGTACTTC. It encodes CASSPRAGDPYEQYF.

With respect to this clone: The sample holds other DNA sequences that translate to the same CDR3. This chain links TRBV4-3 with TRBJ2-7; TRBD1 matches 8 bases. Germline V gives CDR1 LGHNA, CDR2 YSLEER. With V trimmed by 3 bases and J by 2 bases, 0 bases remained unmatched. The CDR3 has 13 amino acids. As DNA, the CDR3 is TGCGCCAGCAGCCAGGACAGGGCCTACGAGCAGTACTTC. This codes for CASSQDRAYEQYF.

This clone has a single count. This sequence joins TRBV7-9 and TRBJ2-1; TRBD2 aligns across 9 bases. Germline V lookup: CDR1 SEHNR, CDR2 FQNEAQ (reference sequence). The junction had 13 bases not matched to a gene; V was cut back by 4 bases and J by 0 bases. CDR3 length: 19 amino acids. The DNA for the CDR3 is TGTGCCAGCAGCTGGCCCGGGCTAGCGGGGCGGGGCTCCTACAATGAGCAGTTCTTC. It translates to CASSWPGLAGRGSYNEQFF.

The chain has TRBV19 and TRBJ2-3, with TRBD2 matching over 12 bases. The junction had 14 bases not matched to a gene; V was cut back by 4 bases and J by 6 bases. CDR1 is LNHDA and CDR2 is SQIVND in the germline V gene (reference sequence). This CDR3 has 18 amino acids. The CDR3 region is CASSNGLAGTRLRDTQYF. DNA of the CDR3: TGTGCCAGTAGTAACGGACTAGCGGGGACCCGCCTGAGGGATACGCAGTATTTT. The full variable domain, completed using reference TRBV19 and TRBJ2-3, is DGGITQSPKYLFRKEGQNVTLSCEQNLNHDAMYWYRQDPGQGLRLIYYSQIVNDFQKGDIAEGYSVSREKKESFPLTVTSAQKNPTAFYLCASSNGLAGTRLRDTQYFGPGTRLTVL.

The CDR3 region has the DNA TGCGCCAGCAGCTCGCTAGCGGGGGCGAACACCGGGGAGCTGTTTTTT. Translation gives CASSSLAGANTGELFF. The chain recombines TRBV5-1 with TRBJ2-2; TRBD2 agrees at 10 bases. Losses at the gene ends were 3 bases for V and 0 bases for J; bases not matched to a gene: 2. CDR1 is SGHRS, CDR2 YFSETQ, per germline. This CDR3 comprises 16 residues.

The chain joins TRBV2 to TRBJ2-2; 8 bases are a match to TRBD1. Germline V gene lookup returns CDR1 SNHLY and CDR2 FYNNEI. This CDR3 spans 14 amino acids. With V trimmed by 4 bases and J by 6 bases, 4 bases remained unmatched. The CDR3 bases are TGTGCCAGCAGTGGGCAGGGGGCGGCCGGGGAGCTGTTTTTT. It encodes CASSGQGAAGELFF.

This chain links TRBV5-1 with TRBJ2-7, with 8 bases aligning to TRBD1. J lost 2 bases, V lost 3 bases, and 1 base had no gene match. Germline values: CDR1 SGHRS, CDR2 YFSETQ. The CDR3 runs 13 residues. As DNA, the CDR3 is TGCGCCAGCAGCTCCAGGGGGCCCTACGAGCAGTACTTC. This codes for CASSSRGPYEQYF.

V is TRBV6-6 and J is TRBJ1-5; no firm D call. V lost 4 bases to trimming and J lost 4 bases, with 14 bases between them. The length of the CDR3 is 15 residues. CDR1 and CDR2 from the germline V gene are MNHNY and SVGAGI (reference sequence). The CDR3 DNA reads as TGTGCCAGCAGTTTAAAGCTCGCGGGGAATCAGCCCCAGCATTTT. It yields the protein CASSLKLAGNQPQHF.

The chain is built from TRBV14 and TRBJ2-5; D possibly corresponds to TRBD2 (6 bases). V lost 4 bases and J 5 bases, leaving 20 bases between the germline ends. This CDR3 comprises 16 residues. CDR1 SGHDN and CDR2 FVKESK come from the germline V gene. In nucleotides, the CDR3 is TGTGCCAGCAGCCCCCGTCGGGTAGGGGCGGGGGAGACCCAGTACTTC. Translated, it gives CASSPRRVGAGETQYF.

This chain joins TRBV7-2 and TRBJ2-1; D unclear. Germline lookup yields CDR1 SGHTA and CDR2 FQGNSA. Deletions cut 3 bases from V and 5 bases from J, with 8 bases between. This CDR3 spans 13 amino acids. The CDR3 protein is CASSFGFHNEQFF. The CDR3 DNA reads TGTGCCAGCAGCTTCGGTTTCCACAATGAGCAGTTCTTC. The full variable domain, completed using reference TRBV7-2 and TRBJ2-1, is GAGVSQSPSNKVTEKGKDVELRCDPISGHTALYWYRQSLGQGLEFLIYFQGNSAPDKSGLPSDRFSAERTGGSVSTLTIQRTQQEDSAVYLCASSFGFHNEQFFGPGTRLTVL.

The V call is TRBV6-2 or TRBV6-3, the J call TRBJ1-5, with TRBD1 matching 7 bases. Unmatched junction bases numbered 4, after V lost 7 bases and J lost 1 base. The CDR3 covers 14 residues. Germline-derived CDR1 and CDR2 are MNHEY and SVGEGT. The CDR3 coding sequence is TGTGCCAGCACCCCAGGGGGAAGCAATCAGCCCCAGCATTTT. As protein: CASTPGGSNQPQHF.